The T cell receptor (beta chain) described here comes from a study of blood T cell repertoires in COVID-19. In the study overall: COVID-19 samples, acute and convalescent, were from the United States, Italy and Spain.

The CDR3 is made up of 15 amino acids. V lost 3 bases and J lost 3; bases outside the gene matches: 9. Germline V CDR1 and CDR2: GTSNPN, SVGIG (reference sequence). Seattle's enrolled individuals joined amid active infection and were then monitored longitudinally. In the study's own analysis: Counts of nucleated cells, estimated from reference gene primer amplification, were obtained. TCRdb's table, derived via immunoSEQ multiplex PCR, lists solely in-frame clones and lacks some. That table is the source of V, J and clone size, and D and trimming were worked out from the DNA. The table lists some 300,000 clones, approximately 86% of them singletons.

The sample taken for sequencing was peripheral blood. The sequence was collected from a woman aged 70-85 years with COVID-19, enrolled during active disease. This rearrangement joins TRBV30 to TRBJ1-1, with 8 nucleotides matching TRBD1. The CDR3 DNA reads as TGTGCCTGGAGACCCGGACAGGGTAGGTACACTGAAGCTTTCTTT. This codes for CAWRPGQGRYTEAFF.